These T cell receptor beta chains were read from a single sample in a study of blood T cell repertoires in COVID-19. The table came from immunoSEQ multiplex PCR; TCRdb's copy has only in-frame clones and leaves some out. The sample includes about 160,000 clones, about 81% of them seen just once. Sequenced: peripheral blood. The receptors were sampled from a man between 60 and 70 years old with active or convalescent COVID-19. Each CDR3 is given with its conserved first and last residue. Fields, in order: CDR3 protein, CDR3 DNA, J gene, V gene, clone size, D gene. D genes are given only for firm matches. A row's size may be missing; if present it is once, few, many or a size class.

CDR3: CASSPRQIAYEQYF; DNA: TGTGCCAGCAGCCCAAGACAGATAGCCTACGAGCAGTACTTC; J: TRBJ2-7; V: TRBV7-2; size: .; D: .
CDR3: CASSYSGGNYGYTF; DNA: TGTGCCAGCAGTTACTCCGGAGGTAACTATGGCTACACCTTC; J: TRBJ1-2; V: TRBV6-5; size: .; D: .
CDR3: CASSTPGQGSHTGELFF; DNA: TGTGCCAGCAGCACGCCGGGACAGGGATCTCACACCGGGGAGCTGTTTTTT; J: TRBJ2-2; V: TRBV7-6; size: .; D: TRBD1
CDR3: CASSLGGDGNEKLFF; DNA: TGTGCCAGCAGTTTGGGGGGGGATGGTAATGAAAAACTGTTTTTT; J: TRBJ1-4; V: TRBV28; size: .; D: .
CDR3: CASSLAGASGANEQFF; DNA: TGTGCCAGCAGCTTAGCCGGCGCTAGCGGGGCCAATGAGCAGTTCTTC; J: TRBJ2-1; V: TRBV7-9; size: .; D: TRBD2
CDR3: CASSPRQGDSYGYTF; DNA: TGTGCCAGCTCACCACGCCAGGGGGATAGCTATGGCTACACCTTC; J: TRBJ1-2; V: TRBV18; size: once; D: TRBD1
CDR3: CASSQGTAFSGANVLTF; DNA: TGCGCCAGCAGCCAGGGGACAGCTTTCTCTGGGGCCAACGTCCTGACTTTC; J: TRBJ2-6; V: TRBV4-1; size: .; D: TRBD1
CDR3: CATSRARGGPDTQYF; DNA: TGTGCCACCAGCAGAGCGCGGGGGGGCCCAGATACGCAGTATTTT; J: TRBJ2-3; V: TRBV15; size: .; D: TRBD2
CDR3: CASSLATRSTDTQYF; DNA: TGTGCCAGCAGCTTAGCGACTAGAAGCACAGATACGCAGTATTTT; J: TRBJ2-3; V: TRBV7-2; size: .; D: .
CDR3: CASRPRVSNQPQHF; DNA: TGTGCCAGCAGACCCAGGGTAAGCAATCAGCCCCAGCATTTT; J: TRBJ1-5; V: TRBV6-5; size: .; D: .
CDR3: CASSRYSGSGTDTQYF; DNA: TGTGCCAGCAGCCGATACAGCGGGAGCGGCACAGATACGCAGTATTTT; J: TRBJ2-3; V: TRBV5-4; size: .; D: TRBD2
CDR3: CASSLGYGQDSNQPQHF; DNA: TGTGCCAGCAGTTTAGGTTACGGACAAGATAGCAATCAGCCCCAGCATTTT; J: TRBJ1-5; V: TRBV27; size: .; D: .
CDR3: CASSPPAGGGYTF; DNA: TGTGCCAGCTCACCACCGGCAGGGGGTGGCTACACCTTC; J: TRBJ1-2; V: TRBV18; size: .; D: TRBD1